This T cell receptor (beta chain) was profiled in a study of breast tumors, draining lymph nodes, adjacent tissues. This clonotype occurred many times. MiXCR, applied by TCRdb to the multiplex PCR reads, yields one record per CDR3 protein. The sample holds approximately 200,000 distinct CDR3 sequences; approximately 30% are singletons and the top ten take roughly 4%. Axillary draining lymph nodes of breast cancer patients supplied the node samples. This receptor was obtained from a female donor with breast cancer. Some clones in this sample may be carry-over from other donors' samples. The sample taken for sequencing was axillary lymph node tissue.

CDR3 in DNA: TGTGCCAGCAGCTTCCAACGCAGGGTGGCAGGGCTGAATGAGCAGTTCTTC. Its translation: CASSFQRRVAGLNEQFF. This chain links TRBV11-1 with TRBJ2-1, with D possibly TRBD1 on 5 matching bases. V lost 3 bases to trimming and J lost 7 bases, with 22 bases between them. The CDR3 runs 17 residues. From germline, CDR1 is SGHAT and CDR2 FQDESV (reference sequence).